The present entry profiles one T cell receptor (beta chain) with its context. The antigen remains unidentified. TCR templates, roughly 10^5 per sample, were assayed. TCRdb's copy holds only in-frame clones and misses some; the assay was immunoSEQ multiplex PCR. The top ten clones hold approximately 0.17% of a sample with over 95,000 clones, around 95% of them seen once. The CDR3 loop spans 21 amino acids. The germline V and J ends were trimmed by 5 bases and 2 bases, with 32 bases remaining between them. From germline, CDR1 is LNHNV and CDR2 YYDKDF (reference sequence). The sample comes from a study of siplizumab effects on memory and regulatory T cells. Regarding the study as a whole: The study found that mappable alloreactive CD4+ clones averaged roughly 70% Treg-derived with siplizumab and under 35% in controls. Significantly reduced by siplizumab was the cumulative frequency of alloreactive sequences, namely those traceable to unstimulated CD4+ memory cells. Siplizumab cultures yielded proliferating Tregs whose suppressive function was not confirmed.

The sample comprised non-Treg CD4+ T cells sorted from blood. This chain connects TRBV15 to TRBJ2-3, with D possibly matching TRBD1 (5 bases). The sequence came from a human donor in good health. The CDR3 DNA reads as TGTGCCACCAGCGGGCTTAGGGATGACAGAAATACCACCATGTTCACAGATACGCAGTATTTT. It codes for CATSGLRDDRNTTMFTDTQYF.